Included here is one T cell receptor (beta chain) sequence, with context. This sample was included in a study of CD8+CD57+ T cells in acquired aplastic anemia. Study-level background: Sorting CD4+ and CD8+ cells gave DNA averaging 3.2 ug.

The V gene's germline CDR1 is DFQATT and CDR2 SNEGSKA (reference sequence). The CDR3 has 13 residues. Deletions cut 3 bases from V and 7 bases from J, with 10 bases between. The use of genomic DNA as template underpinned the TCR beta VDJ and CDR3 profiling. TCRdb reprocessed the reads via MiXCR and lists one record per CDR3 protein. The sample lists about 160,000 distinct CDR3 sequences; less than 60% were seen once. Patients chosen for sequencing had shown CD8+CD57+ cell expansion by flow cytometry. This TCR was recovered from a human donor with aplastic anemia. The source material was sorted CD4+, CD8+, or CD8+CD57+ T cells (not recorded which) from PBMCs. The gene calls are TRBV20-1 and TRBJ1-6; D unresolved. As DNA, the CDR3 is TGCAGTGCTAGGGATTCGAGGAATTCACCCCTCCACTTT. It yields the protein CSARDSRNSPLHF.